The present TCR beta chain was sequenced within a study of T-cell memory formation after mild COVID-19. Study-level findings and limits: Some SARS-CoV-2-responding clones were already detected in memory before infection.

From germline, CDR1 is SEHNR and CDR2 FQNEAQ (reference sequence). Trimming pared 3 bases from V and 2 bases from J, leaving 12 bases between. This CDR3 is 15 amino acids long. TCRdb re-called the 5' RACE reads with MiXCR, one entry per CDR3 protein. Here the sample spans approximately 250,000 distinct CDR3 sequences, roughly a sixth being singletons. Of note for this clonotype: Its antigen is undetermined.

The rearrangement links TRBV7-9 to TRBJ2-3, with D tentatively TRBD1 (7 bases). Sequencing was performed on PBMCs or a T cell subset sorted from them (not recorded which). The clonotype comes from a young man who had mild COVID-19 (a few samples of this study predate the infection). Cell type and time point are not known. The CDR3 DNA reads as TGTGCCAGCAGCTTCCCAGGGGGGAACACAGATACGCAGTATTTT. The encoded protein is CASSFPGGNTDTQYF.